These 20 T cell receptor beta chains originate from one sample sequenced in a study of OX40 agonist ivuxolimab in advanced cancers. Clones were read by immunoSEQ multiplex PCR, and TCRdb kept only the in-frame ones, dropping some. The table records nearly 65,000 clones, about 91% of them present only once. This material consisted of CD4+ or CD8+ T cells sorted from blood, taken in a trial of the OX40 agonist ivuxolimab. The receptor source for this set is an adult with an advanced solid tumor such as melanoma, head and neck, liver or kidney cancer.

The rearrangement joins TRBV7-9 to TRBJ2-3; possible D gene TRBD2, 6 bases. Per the germline V gene, CDR1 is SEHNR and CDR2 is FQNEAQ (reference sequence). The CDR3 runs 15 residues. V was shortened by 2 bases and J by 4 bases, with 13 bases between the two germline ends. CDR3 residues: CASSLFSGGADTQYF. The CDR3 nucleotides are TGTGCCAGCAGCTTATTTTCCGGGGGTGCAGATACGCAGTATTTT.

The chain employs TRBV19 and TRBJ1-1, with D unresolved. Per the germline V gene, CDR1 is LNHDA and CDR2 is SQIVND (reference sequence). This CDR3 has 13 residues. The V end lost 2 bases, the J end lost 1 base, and 5 bases lay between the germline ends. The CDR3 sequence: CASSIYRNTEAFF. The CDR3 bases are TGTGCCAGTAGTATATACAGGAACACTGAAGCTTTCTTT.

This clone was counted between two and nine times. The chain uses TRBV6-1 and TRBJ1-1; no clear D gene. The CDR3 runs to 11 residues. Trimming pared 6 bases from V and 1 base from J, leaving 3 bases between. CDR1 and CDR2 from the germline V gene are MNHNS and SASEGT. The CDR3 loop reads CASRENTEAFF. The CDR3 DNA reads as TGTGCCAGCAGGGAGAACACTGAAGCTTTCTTT.

The V call is TRBV27, the J call TRBJ2-7; unclear D gene. The CDR3 covers 13 residues. CDR1 and CDR2 (germline): MNHEY, SMNVEV (reference sequence). V was cut by 5 bases and J by 5 bases, with 13 bases left in between. The CDR3 DNA reads TGTGCCAGCAGTCGTACCCTATGGGACGAGCAGTACTTC. This gives the protein CASSRTLWDEQYF.

The chain combines TRBV21-1 with TRBJ2-7; the table calls TRBD1, which could not be checked here. TRBV21-1 is a known pseudogene. The CDR3 consists of 16 residues. CDR3 DNA: TGTGCCAGCAGCAAAGCGCTTCCCAACAGAGCCTACGAGCAGTACGTC. Translated: CASSKALPNRAYEQYV.

The gene calls are TRBV18 and TRBJ2-5; D may be TRBD2 (6 bases). The germline CDR1 and CDR2 sequences are KGHSH and LQKENI. The CDR3 is 19 amino acids. V gave up 1 base and J gave up 4 bases, with 25 bases separating them. The CDR3 DNA sequence: TGTGCCAGCTCACCACAAACGGTCGGGGGTGCCCCGGTGGTAGAGACCCAGTACTTC. The encoded protein is CASSPQTVGGAPVVETQYF.

J is TRBJ2-2 and V is TRBV6-5; D tentatively fits TRBD1 or TRBD2 (6 bases each). The CDR3 is made up of 16 amino acids. Germline assignment: CDR1 MNHEY and CDR2 SVGAGI. Trimming stripped 0 bases from V and 4 bases from J, with 12 bases between. CDR3 protein: CASSYSTGGPTGELFF. The CDR3 DNA is TGTGCCAGCAGTTACTCGACCGGGGGCCCCACCGGGGAGCTGTTTTTT.

The V and J genes are TRBV5-6 and TRBJ2-7; D uncertain. Per the germline V gene, CDR1 is SGHDT and CDR2 is YYEEEE. V lost 0 bases and J lost 0, with 16 bases in between. The CDR3 length is 17 residues. CDR3 loop: CASSLEGIGFSSYEQYF. For the CDR3, the DNA is TGTGCCAGCAGCTTGGAAGGGATTGGTTTTAGCTCCTACGAGCAGTACTTC.

The V call is TRBV25-1, the J call TRBJ1-4; D uncertain. This CDR3 is built from 16 residues. Trimming removed 3 bases at V and 3 bases at J, with 14 bases between. Germline V gene sequence: CDR1 MGHDK, CDR2 SYGVNS. CDR3 in amino acids: CASSDPLATPNEKLFF. The CDR3 DNA reads as TGTGCCAGCAGTGACCCCTTAGCGACACCTAATGAAAAACTGTTTTTT.

The chain couples TRBV18 to TRBJ2-1; unclear D gene. Deletions cut 4 bases from V and 4 bases from J, with 8 bases between. The CDR3 sequence is 13 residues long. The germline V gene encodes CDR1 KGHSH and CDR2 LQKENI. CDR3 amino acids: CASSLDRYNEQFF. The CDR3 DNA sequence: TGTGCCAGCTCACTTGATAGGTACAATGAGCAGTTCTTC. Using reference TRBV18 and TRBJ2-1 for the parts outside the CDR3, the full variable domain is NAGVMQNPRHLVRRRGQEARLRCSPMKGHSHVYWYRQLPEEGLKFMVYLQKENIIDESGMPKERFSAEFPKEGPSILRIQQVVRGDSAAYFCASSLDRYNEQFFGPGTRLTVL.

The chain recombines TRBV7-9 with TRBJ1-2, with D uncertain. Germline V gene data show CDR1 as SEHNR and CDR2 as FQNEAQ (reference sequence). The CDR3 is made up of 14 amino acids. Trimming removed 7 bases at V and 7 bases at J, with 19 bases between. In DNA form, the CDR3 reads TGTGCCAGCACTAAATGGACGGAGTTTCGTGGCTACACCTTC. Its translation is CASTKWTEFRGYTF.

The chain has TRBV27 and TRBJ2-1; TRBD1 aligns across 10 bases. The trim removed 1 base at V and 6 bases at J, leaving 12 bases unmatched. From germline, CDR1 is MNHEY and CDR2 SMNVEV (reference sequence). This CDR3 has 18 residues. The CDR3 protein is CASSLFFRDRGSANEQFF. CDR3 in DNA: TGTGCCAGCAGTTTATTTTTCAGGGACAGGGGATCTGCCAATGAGCAGTTCTTC.

The rearrangement joins TRBV7-2 to TRBJ2-7; 11 bases align to TRBD2. Germline V gene sequence: CDR1 SGHTA, CDR2 FQGNSA. With V trimmed by 6 bases and J by 4 bases, 8 bases remained unmatched. This CDR3 contains 15 residues. CDR3 sequence reads: CASSPTSGSTYEQYF. The CDR3 DNA reads TGTGCCAGCAGTCCAACTAGCGGGAGTACGTACGAGCAGTACTTC.

The chain combines TRBV25-1 with TRBJ2-7; 8 nucleotides align to TRBD1. The ends lost 7 bases at V and 4 bases at J; junction bases unmatched: 12. Looked up from germline, CDR1 is MGHDK and CDR2 is SYGVNS. The CDR3 covers 15 residues. The CDR3 DNA reads as TGTGCCAGCACCTATACAGGGGGAAATGGGTACGAGCAGTACTTC. Its translation is CASTYTGGNGYEQYF.

The chain combines TRBV4-1 with TRBJ2-2, with TRBD1 identical over 9 bases. J was trimmed by 3 bases and V by 0 bases; bases with no gene match: 11. The CDR3 loop spans 19 amino acids. Germline loops: CDR1 MGHRA, CDR2 YSYEKL. As DNA, the CDR3 is TGCGCCAGCAGCCAAGATCCACAGGGGGCTGAAGGTTACACCGGGGAGCTGTTTTTT. Translation: CASSQDPQGAEGYTGELFF.

The rearrangement uses TRBV4-3 and TRBJ1-4, with D unresolved. The CDR3 consists of 14 residues. Germline V lookup: CDR1 LGHNA, CDR2 YSLEER. Trimming stripped 4 bases from V and 8 bases from J, with 14 bases between. The CDR3 reads CASSPHIAGEKLFF. CDR3 bases: TGCGCCAGCAGCCCACACATCGCGGGCGAAAAACTGTTTTTT.

The rearrangement uses TRBV5-1 and TRBJ2-3; D unclear. V was shortened by 0 bases and J by 3 bases, with 17 bases between the two germline ends. Germline CDR1 reads SGHRS; CDR2 reads YFSETQ. The CDR3 has 17 amino acids. The CDR3 DNA is TGCGCCAGCAGCTTGGAGTTACCCAGTAGTTTTACAGATACGCAGTATTTT. It is translated as CASSLELPSSFTDTQYF. Complete variable domain (other parts from reference TRBV5-1 and TRBJ2-3): KAGVTQTPRYLIKTRGQQVTLSCSPISGHRSVSWYQQTPGQGLQFLFEYFSETQRNKGNFPGRFSGRQFSNSRSEMNVSTLELGDSALYLCASSLELPSSFTDTQYFGPGTRLTVL.

This clone was recorded a few times. The V gene is TRBV4-2, the J gene TRBJ2-7, with 11 nucleotides matching TRBD2. The germline gives CDR1 LGHNA, CDR2 YNFKEQ. Germline trimming cut 0 bases from V and 0 bases from J; bases unmatched to any gene: 1. This CDR3 is built from 16 residues. As DNA, the CDR3 is TGTGCCAGCAGCCAAGATGGGACTAGCGGCTCCTACGAGCAGTACTTC. Its translation is CASSQDGTSGSYEQYF.

V gene TRBV19 combines with J gene TRBJ1-1, with 9 bases that match TRBD1. The V segment lost 5 bases and the J segment 0 bases; nucleotides outside the gene matches: 10. Germline CDR1 LNHDA, CDR2 SQIVND (reference sequence). The CDR3 runs 17 residues. For the CDR3, the DNA is TGTGCCAGTAGTCCTACAGGGGGCGTTTTAGTGAACACTGAAGCTTTCTTT. Translating gives CASSPTGGVLVNTEAFF.

CDR3: CASGLSNEQFF. DNA of the CDR3: TGTGCTAGTGGTTTGTCCAATGAGCAGTTCTTC. V and J are TRBV12-5 and TRBJ2-1; no clear D. The V end was cut by 2 bases, the J end by 6 bases, with 2 bases between. Germline CDR1 is LGHNT and CDR2 is FRNRAP. The CDR3 sequence is 11 residues long.